This is a list of T cell receptor beta chains from one sample in a study of spatial heterogeneity in lung cancer. TCRdb processed the 5' RACE reads anew with MiXCR; each CDR3 protein has one entry. The data show about 20,000 distinct CDR3 sequences, with 9% to 10% seen just once and approximately 34% held by the top ten. Material: PBMCs, obtained at follow-up. Receptor source: a female donor with early-stage non-small cell lung cancer. The CDR3 runs from the conserved cysteine through the conserved F or W. A D gene is named only where the DNA matches it firmly. Not all rows give a size; the values are once, few, many and, for expanded clones, a class.

DNA | CDR3 | J | size | V | D
TGTGCCAGCAGTCGGATGACTATTCCGAACACTGAAGCTTTCTTT | CASSRMTIPNTEAFF | TRBJ1-1 | many | TRBV6-1 | .
TGCAGTGCTGACGACCGGGGGGACGAGCAGTACTTC | CSADDRGDEQYF | TRBJ2-7 | few | TRBV20-1 | TRBD2
TGTGCCAGCAGCGTAGGAAGGGCATCCTACAATGAGCAGTTCTTC | CASSVGRASYNEQFF | TRBJ2-1 | . | TRBV9 | .
TGTGCCAGTGGGGGGACAGGGGATATCACAGATACGCAGTATTTT | CASGGTGDITDTQYF | TRBJ2-3 | many | TRBV12-3/TRBV12-4 | TRBD1
TGTGCCAGCAGCCTAGGACAGTCCTACGAGCAGTACTTC | CASSLGQSYEQYF | TRBJ2-7 | many | TRBV28 | .
TGTGCCAGCAGGCAAGCGGCGTACAATGAGCAGTTCTTC | CASRQAAYNEQFF | TRBJ2-1 | . | TRBV11-1 | .
TGCAGTGCTCGACAGGGTGTCTCCTACAATGAGCAGTTCTTC | CSARQGVSYNEQFF | TRBJ2-1 | many | TRBV20-1 | TRBD1
TGTGCCTGGAGTCCCCTCGGGGAGCTGTTTTTT | CAWSPLGELFF | TRBJ2-2 | many | TRBV30 | .
TGTGCCAGTAACTACGGACAGTATAATTCACCCCTCCACTTT | CASNYGQYNSPLHF | TRBJ1-6 | . | TRBV19 | .
TGTGCCAGCAGCCGAGGGGCTAGCGGTTACAATGAGCAGTTCTTC | CASSRGASGYNEQFF | TRBJ2-1 | many | TRBV7-9 | TRBD2
TGCAGTGCTGGTACCTTCGGCGGCCAAGAGACCCAGTACTTC | CSAGTFGGQETQYF | TRBJ2-5 | many | TRBV20-1 | .
TGTGCCAGCAGTTTAACGACTCCATACGAGCAGTACTTC | CASSLTTPYEQYF | TRBJ2-7 | few | TRBV28 | .
TGTGCCAGCAGCTCCCAAAACCAGGGGACAGGGAATGACTATGGCTACACCTTC | CASSSQNQGTGNDYGYTF | TRBJ1-2 | many | TRBV11-2 | TRBD1
TGCGCCAGCAGCGTGGGACAGACGAACACTGAAGCTTTCTTT | CASSVGQTNTEAFF | TRBJ1-1 | many | TRBV5-1 | TRBD1
TGTGCCAGCAGTGGGGGTTGGGACACCCGGACGTCACCCCTCCACTTT | CASSGGWDTRTSPLHF | TRBJ1-6 | many | TRBV2 | .
TGTGCCAGCAGCTCGACGGGACTAGCGCTATTACGCCAAGAGACCCAGTACTTC | CASSSTGLALLRQETQYF | TRBJ2-5 | many | TRBV7-2 | TRBD2
TGCGCCAGCAGTCAACAGGTGGGGATCCAAGAGACCCAGTACTTC | CASSQQVGIQETQYF | TRBJ2-5 | many | TRBV5-1 | .
TGTGCCAGCTCCCCCGGGGGGGACGCCTCCTACGAGCAGTACTTC | CASSPGGDASYEQYF | TRBJ2-7 | many | TRBV18 | TRBD2
TGCGCCAGCAGCAATTATCTGACAGACATGAACACTGAAGCTTTCTTT | CASSNYLTDMNTEAFF | TRBJ1-1 | many | TRBV5-1 | .
TGCGCCAGCAGCACTTTTTTATCTGGGGCCAACGTCCTGACTTTC | CASSTFLSGANVLTF | TRBJ2-6 | many | TRBV5-1 | .
TGTGCCAGCAGCTTAGGCCCTCAGACTAGCGGGAGGGCGTACGAGCAGTACTTC | CASSLGPQTSGRAYEQYF | TRBJ2-7 | many | TRBV7-2 | TRBD2
TGTGCCAGCATGAGGTTTTCCTACAATGAGCAGTTCTTC | CASMRFSYNEQFF | TRBJ2-1 | few | TRBV27 | .
TGTGCCAGCAGTTATTCCCATGTCAATATCTATGGCTACACCTTC | CASSYSHVNIYGYTF | TRBJ1-2 | many | TRBV6-2/TRBV6-3 | .
TGCAGTGCTCTTAATAGCGGGGCTAGCACAGATACGCAGTATTTT | CSALNSGASTDTQYF | TRBJ2-3 | many | TRBV20-1 | TRBD2
TGTGCCAGCAGCGACCGGGACTCCCCCAAGGAGCAGTTCTTC | CASSDRDSPKEQFF | TRBJ2-1 | many | TRBV9 | .
TGTGCCAGCAGTCCCCTAGCTGGGGCCAACGTCCTGACTTTC | CASSPLAGANVLTF | TRBJ2-6 | many | TRBV12-3/TRBV12-4 | .
TGTGCCAGCAGCCCTTATGGGGCCAATTCACCCCTCCACTTT | CASSPYGANSPLHF | TRBJ1-6 | many | TRBV7-8 | .
TGTGCCAGCAGTTACCTCCGGACTAGCGGGGGCACAGATACGCAGTATTTT | CASSYLRTSGGTDTQYF | TRBJ2-3 | many | TRBV6-5 | TRBD2
TGCGCCAGCAGCAGGGGACTAGCGGGGGACCCGGTCTTC | CASSRGLAGDPVF | TRBJ2-1 | medium-sized | TRBV5-1 | TRBD2
TGTGCCAGCAGAAGATTGATGGTCAATACGCAGTATTTT | CASRRLMVNTQYF | TRBJ2-3 | many | TRBV6-2/TRBV6-3 | .
TGTGCCAGTAGTATTGGTAGGGGGCGTAATGAGCAGTTCTTC | CASSIGRGRNEQFF | TRBJ2-1 | many | TRBV19 | TRBD1
TGTGCCAGCAGCCAAGAGATCGGGGTAAAAGCTTTCTTT | CASSQEIGVKAFF | TRBJ1-1 | . | TRBV3-1 | .
TGTGCCAGCAGCCAAATAGAGCCACCCCTCCACTTT | CASSQIEPPLHF | TRBJ1-6 | many | TRBV11-2 | .
TGTGCCAGCAGTCCCACCGGAGATAACACTGAAGCTTTCTTT | CASSPTGDNTEAFF | TRBJ1-1 | many | TRBV6-6 | .
TGCGCCAGCAGCGCGGGACTAGCGAAAGAGACCCAGTACTTC | CASSAGLAKETQYF | TRBJ2-5 | many | TRBV5-1 | TRBD2
TGTGCCAGCAGCGCGGGTCCCACCTACGAGCAGTACTTC | CASSAGPTYEQYF | TRBJ2-7 | many | TRBV7-3 | .
TGTGCCAGCAGTGAACAGAGCAATCAGCCCCAGCATTTT | CASSEQSNQPQHF | TRBJ1-5 | many | TRBV6-4 | .